These T cell receptor beta chains were read from a single sample in a study of T cells in Graves' hyperthyroidism and ophthalmopathy. In TCRdb, the multiplex PCR reads were re-called with MiXCR into one record per CDR3 protein. The sample lists around 340,000 distinct CDR3 sequences, 15% to 20% seen once, with roughly a sixth in the top ten. Sequencing was performed on blood. Receptors originate from a middle-aged woman with Graves' ophthalmopathy. The CDR3 runs from the conserved cysteine through the conserved F or W. The D gene is left open where the match is weak. For some rows the clone size is stated as once, few or many, or as a class when expanded; others skip it.

CDR3	DNA	size	V	J	D
CASTRSRYRTYEQYF	TGTGCCAGCACTAGAAGTAGATACCGAACCTACGAGCAGTACTTC	many	TRBV28	TRBJ2-7	NA
CASSLRTGGIHEQYF	TGTGCCAGCAGCTTACGGACAGGGGGCATCCACGAGCAGTACTTC	many	TRBV7-8	TRBJ2-7	TRBD1
CASMKDAKNIQYF	TGTGCCAGCATGAAGGATGCCAAAAACATTCAGTACTTC	many	TRBV2	TRBJ2-4	NA
CASSENRVSYEQYF	TGTGCCAGCAGTGAAAACAGGGTATCCTACGAGCAGTACTTC	many	TRBV6-1	TRBJ2-7	NA
CAWSTLFEQYF	TGTGCCTGGAGTACACTATTCGAGCAGTACTTC	many	TRBV30	TRBJ2-7	NA
CSARVAGGGNSPLHF	TGCAGTGCTAGAGTGGCAGGGGGCGGTAATTCACCCCTCCACTTT	many	TRBV20-1	TRBJ1-6	TRBD1
CASSSPGGDNSPLHF	TGTGCCAGCAGTTCACCCGGCGGTGATAATTCACCCCTCCACTTT	many	TRBV12-3/TRBV12-4	TRBJ1-6	NA
CASSLGWTGWQEAQYF	TGTGCCAGCAGCTTAGGATGGACAGGGTGGCAAGAGGCCCAGTATTTC	NA	TRBV7-3	TRBJ2-5	TRBD1
CASSTRAYEQYF	TGTGCCAGCAGTACCCGGGCCTACGAGCAGTACTTC	once	TRBV6-1	TRBJ2-7	NA
CASNPFRDTGSLYGYNF	TGCGCCAGCAATCCGTTTCGGGACACGGGATCTCTCTATGGCTACAACTTC	NA	TRBV4-3	TRBJ1-2	NA
CASSQGFWTGGPGELFF	TGTGCCAGCAGCCAAGGGTTTTGGACAGGGGGCCCCGGGGAGCTGTTTTTT	NA	TRBV3-1	TRBJ2-2	TRBD1
CASSYRTPENTEAFF	TGTGCCAGCAGTTATAGAACCCCAGAAAACACTGAAGCTTTCTTT	many	TRBV6-5	TRBJ1-1	NA
CASSIWGTGYSNKHQHF	TGTGCCAGTAGTATTTGGGGGACAGGGTATAGCAATAAGCACCAGCATTTT	few	TRBV19	TRBJ1-5	TRBD1
CSGKEAKNTEAFF	TGCAGTGGCAAAGAAGCTAAGAACACTGAAGCTTTCTTT	many	TRBV20-1	TRBJ1-1	NA
CASSIKENYGYTF	TGTGCCAGTAGTATCAAGGAGAACTATGGCTACACCTTC	many	TRBV19	TRBJ1-2	NA
CSATGALTGELFF	TGCAGCGCCACAGGGGCTCTCACCGGGGAGCTGTTTTTT	many	TRBV29-1	TRBJ2-2	TRBD1
CSVLTGGINGYTF	TGCAGCGTCCTGACAGGGGGCATAAATGGCTACACCTTC	many	TRBV29-1	TRBJ1-2	TRBD1
CASSTIKETQYF	TGTGCCAGCTCAACTATAAAAGAGACCCAGTACTTC	many	TRBV18	TRBJ2-5	NA
CASSQDWAGIYEQYF	TGTGCCAGCAGCCAAGATTGGGCAGGGATCTACGAGCAGTACTTC	many	TRBV4-2	TRBJ2-7	NA
CASSEAFSVWDRGYTGELFF	TGTGCCAGCAGTGAAGCGTTTAGTGTCTGGGACAGGGGGTACACCGGGGAGCTGTTTTTT	many	TRBV2	TRBJ2-2	TRBD1
CASSQPGQEAFF	TGTGCCAGCAGCCAACCGGGACAAGAAGCTTTCTTT	few	TRBV7-9	TRBJ1-1	NA
CASSSGDRANQPQHF	TGTGCCAGCAGTTCGGGGGACAGGGCCAATCAGCCCCAGCATTTT	many	TRBV6-2/TRBV6-3	TRBJ1-5	TRBD1
CASSLYGERGDEQYF	TGTGCCAGCAGTTTATACGGGGAAAGGGGCGACGAGCAGTACTTC	many	TRBV28	TRBJ2-7	NA
CSARDQEELYQETQYF	TGCAGTGCTAGAGATCAAGAGGAGCTGTACCAAGAGACCCAGTACTTC	many	TRBV20-1	TRBJ2-5	NA
CAWSRGRGATNTGELFF	TGTGCCTGGAGTCGGGGAAGGGGGGCCACGAACACCGGGGAGCTGTTTTTT	NA	TRBV30	TRBJ2-2	NA
CASSVAPGTGFDQPQHF	TGTGCCAGCAGCGTAGCCCCCGGGACAGGGTTCGATCAGCCCCAGCATTTT	many	TRBV9	TRBJ1-5	TRBD1
CASKESRTTETQYF	TGTGCCAGTAAAGAGTCGAGAACAACGGAGACCCAGTACTTC	NA	TRBV6-1	TRBJ2-5	NA
CATIPPGQGGGYTF	TGTGCCACCATCCCTCCGGGACAGGGAGGTGGCTACACCTTC	many	TRBV24-1	TRBJ1-2	TRBD1
CASSLPDITYEQYF	TGTGCCAGCAGCCTGCCGGACATCACCTACGAGCAGTACTTC	many	TRBV7-9	TRBJ2-7	NA
CASSLGLGNTIYF	TGTGCCAGCAGCTTGGGTCTCGGAAACACCATATATTTT	many	TRBV7-3	TRBJ1-3	NA
CASSLGPEETEETQYF	TGTGCCAGCAGTTTGGGGCCAGAGGAGACGGAAGAGACCCAGTACTTC	NA	TRBV28	TRBJ2-5	NA
CASTPAGTYGYTF	TGTGCCAGCACCCCGGCAGGGACCTATGGCTACACCTTC	NA	TRBV12-3/TRBV12-4	TRBJ1-2	NA
CASSLGRTGGVDEQYF	TGTGCCAGCAGTTTAGGCAGGACAGGGGGCGTGGACGAGCAGTACTTC	NA	TRBV28	TRBJ2-7	TRBD1
CASGFGTGGEQYF	TGCGCCAGCGGCTTTGGGACAGGGGGCGAACAGTACTTC	many	TRBV5-1	TRBJ2-7	TRBD1
CASSSPGHLSYEQYF	TGTGCCAGCAGCTCCCCGGGACACCTCTCCTACGAGCAGTACTTC	many	TRBV7-9	TRBJ2-7	NA
CSARERERGYQETQYF	TGCAGTGCTAGAGAGCGGGAGAGGGGGTACCAAGAGACCCAGTACTTC	many	TRBV20-1	TRBJ2-5	NA
CASSKGTQGDTGQPQHF	TGTGCCAGCAGCAAGGGGACGCAGGGGGATACGGGACAGCCCCAGCATTTT	once	TRBV6-1	TRBJ1-5	TRBD1